The present T cell receptor beta chain was sequenced within a study of radiotherapy plus CTLA-4 blockade in lung cancer. Study-wide context: Disease control was achieved by 31% of patients, and objective responses by around 17%.

The data were produced by immunoSEQ multiplex PCR, yet TCRdb's version contains in-frame clones alone and is incomplete. Of tens of thousands of clones listed, 75% to 90% are singletons. Comments on this clone: Its matching antigen is unknown.

Overall study results and limits: Reported findings show early blood T cell clone dynamics, with interferon-beta, best predicted response. An expansion of tumor-derived TCR clones occurred in blood after radiotherapy plus ipilimumab.

Patients in the study, people with chemo-refractory metastatic non-small-cell lung cancer, received focal radiation plus ipilimumab CTLA-4 blockade. V gave up 4 bases and J gave up 6 bases; unmatched junction bases: 4. CDR3 length: 14 amino acids. The gene calls are TRBV6-7 and TRBJ1-5, with TRBD1 identical over 9 bases. TRBV6-7 belongs to the ORF category, with a function that is uncertain. The receptor comes from a human donor with non-small cell lung cancer who had stable disease on radiotherapy plus ipilimumab. Sequenced here: peripheral blood, sampled from a patient treated with radiotherapy plus ipilimumab. CDR3 DNA sequence: TGTGCCAGCAGTTTTGGACAGGGGAGTCAGCCCCAGCATTTT. It yields the protein CASSFGQGSQPQHF.